Here is one T cell receptor (beta chain) with its context. This clonotype appeared many times. It has no known antigen specificity. No base quality values were provided; no much bigger clone lies one nucleotide off. Looking up the germline V gene yields CDR1 SQVTM and CDR2 ANQGSEA. The CDR3 runs 14 amino acids, cysteine and phenylalanine included. Here the CDR3 DNA is all that survives: 42 bases in frame from base 1. Trimming accounts for 1 base at V and 3 bases at J, while the number of junction bases matched to no gene is 3. TCR cDNA was synthesized by 5'RACE template switching, through which a universal primer site and unique molecular identifiers were introduced. cDNA synthesis was primed from both the TCR alpha and TCR beta constant segments. Libraries were amplified in two PCR steps, with sample barcodes and sequencing adapters added in the second step. Sequencing of the libraries was done on either Illumina HiSeq 2500 (2x100 bp) or NovaSeq (2x150 bp). The authors' analysis ran thus. MIGEC was used to demultiplex reads and collapse the reads into UMI consensus sequences, and MiXCR was used for V(D)J alignment. Vaccine-responding clonotypes were identified with edgeR using replicate PBMC samples, with FDR below 0.01 and a log2 fold change above 5 up to day 15 being required. Each bulk clonotype was labeled CD4 or CD8 based on which sequenced repertoire, CD4 or CD8, contained the clonotype at higher abundance. Using fastp at Q25 and MiXCR, TCRdb reprocessed the public reads and kept productive beta chains. Entries are consolidated by CDR3 protein sequence, retaining the most common genes and DNA. V and J calls and clone size were set by TCRdb, not the authors. Counted in this sample were 150,000 to 200,000 distinct CDR3 sequences; almost 7% of them appeared once. In total, the top ten clones hold more than 2% of the sample.

The treatment or condition tag for this specimen amounts to: live attenuated yellow fever vaccine strain. PBMCs were isolated from peripheral blood using a standard Ficoll-Paque protocol. Dynabeads CD4 and CD8 positive selection kits were used to isolate CD4 and CD8 T-cell fractions. TriZol was used to extract RNA from bulk PBMCs, CD4 and CD8 fractions, and dextramer-positive and dextramer-negative fractions. The sample is drawn from a study of T cells after yellow fever vaccination (dated by TCRdb to about 2019). About the investigation overall: The SMART-Seq v4 Ultra Low Input RNA kit was used to prepare libraries from fractions with low cell numbers. Two healthy male donors, one aged 18 to 30 and one aged 30 to 40 years, made up the cohort. To follow T-cell clones before and after both primary and booster YFV17D yellow fever vaccination, bulk TCR alpha and beta repertoires underwent longitudinal sequencing. Blood was collected at multiple timepoints before and after primary and secondary immunization, and bulk PBMC replicates and cell subsets were isolated. The research as a whole found: A small fraction of clonotypes showed up in both the CD4 and CD8 compartments, probably as a result of convergent recombination. After the booster, most clones that had expanded after primary vaccination were detected again (roughly 95% of CD4 and 70% to 90% of CD8), suggesting broad maintenance of memory. The secondary T-cell response was weaker than the primary response but faster, peaking on day 5 instead of day 15. Computational filtering was needed because FACS-sorted repertoires could contain abundant contaminating clonotypes from the bulk population. The study included only two donors, which limits how far the findings can be generalized.

This TCR came from a young man who received the YFV17D yellow fever vaccine. The material was CD4+ T cells sorted from PBMCs, obtained 4 to 6 days after the first yellow fever vaccination. This chain joins TRBV29-1 to TRBJ2-7, with 10 central nucleotides matching TRBD1. The CDR3 here reads CSVEGGQGFYEQYF. The sequence in DNA is TGCAGCGTTGAAGGGGGACAGGGGTTCTACGAGCAGTACTTC.